Here is one T cell receptor beta chain with its context. This receptor's antigen is unknown. There are no base qualities to consult, and no much larger clone falls within one base. The treatment or condition label, read with the paper, signifies: around 19 received Ad26.COV2.S at low or high dose, single or two shots; roughly 5 received placebo; per-sample allocation not given. For vaccine and placebo recipients, the sequenced repertoires came from samples collected on day 63 after the first injection. Between 29 July and 7 August 2020, Cohort 1b enrolled around 24 adults aged 18-55 years at one site in Boston, USA. Ad26.COV2.S was a replication-incompetent adenovirus type 26 vector that expressed a prefusion-stabilized SARS-CoV-2 spike protein derived from the original Wuhan strain. This entry comes from a study of Ad26.COV2.S vaccination and SARS-CoV-2 variants (dated by TCRdb to the early 2020s). With respect to the entire study: Donors in the vaccine arm were drawn from COV1001, a phase I-IIa trial of Ad26.COV2.S in healthy adults that was multicentre, randomized, double-blind and placebo-controlled. Ad26.COV2.S was administered intramuscularly at a dose of 5x10^10 or 1x10^11 viral particles, either as one shot or as two shots given 56 days apart. The specificity and breadth of SARS-CoV-2-reactive T cell receptors after Ad26.COV2.S vaccination were assessed by TCRbeta repertoire sequencing. The TCR-sequenced set comprised around 30 samples: approximately 20 Ad26.COV2.S vaccine recipients, 5 placebo recipients and 8 SARS-CoV-2 convalescent individuals. Participants in the trial were split at random into five groups of five each, receiving low-dose or high-dose Ad26.COV2.S once or twice, or else placebo on both occasions. Blinding of investigators to trial group allocation was maintained during experiments and outcome assessment. Beyond this particular receptor, the publication reports: Ad26.COV2.S recipients had higher spike-specific TCR breadth than placebo recipients (P = 0.0014). Substantial breadth of spike-specific CD8+ and CD4+ T cell responses was reported after vaccination. Comparing responses between vaccine doses or regimens was not something the study was powered to do. Comparable non-spike TCR breadth was observed between vaccine and placebo recipients, consistent with only spike being contained in the vaccine. It was noted by the authors that total T cell responses may have been underestimated by the TCR breadth and depth analyses.

TCRbeta CDR3 regions were sequenced with the immunoSEQ Assay. After extraction, genomic DNA underwent amplification by bias-controlled multiplex PCR, followed by high-throughput sequencing. Processing in the source paper ran as follows. Collapsing and filtering of sequences were performed to quantify the absolute abundance of each unique TCRbeta CDR3 region. T cell fraction was estimated by normalization of TCRbeta template counts to usable DNA, with usable DNA being measured through amplification of reference genes present in all nucleated cells. Repertoire TCRs were annotated as SARS-CoV-2-specific when V gene, CDR3 amino acid sequence and J gene were exactly matched to a known reactive TCR set. The reference SARS-CoV-2 TCR set was obtained from MIRA and was filtered for enrichment in COVID-19-positive ImmuneCODE repertoires, whereby public or cross-reactive TCRs were removed. Using the MIRA antigens, annotated TCRs were further analysed by specific ORF or by position within an ORF. Breadth was defined as the number of annotated unique rearrangements divided by the total number of unique productive rearrangements, and depth was defined as the summed frequency of the annotated unique rearrangements. Group comparisons of TCR breadth used two-sided Wilcoxon rank-sum tests. Imported from immuneACCESS, the table was reduced by TCRdb to in-frame sequences with V and J called. These copies leave out some clones; in studies compared against another copy, an unresolved V gene accounts for under half, and the cause of the remainder is not known. Clonal size and the V and J genes are those of that table, whereas D and trimming came from the DNA. The sample yields a few hundred thousand clones; 87% were counted once. In total, the top ten clones hold approximately 3% of the sample.

The germline V gene encodes CDR1 MNHEY and CDR2 SMNVEV (reference sequence). The germline ends are 14 bases apart after V is trimmed by 5 bases and J by 6 bases. The CDR3, from cysteine to phenylalanine, totals 14 residues. CDR3 DNA is the only sequence kept; it has 42 bases, read in frame from the first base. The chain is encoded by TRBV27 joined to TRBJ2-1, with the D gene call left open. The sample here was peripheral blood, taken in a trial of Ad26.COV2.S vaccine versus placebo. The sequence was collected from a person aged 18-60 years who received the Ad26.COV2.S COVID-19 vaccine or a placebo. The DNA sequence is as follows: TGTGCCAGCAGTCCACGACAAGCCTCCAATGAGCAGTTCTTC. Translated, this is CASSPRQASNEQFF.